This T cell receptor (beta chain) was recorded in a study of T cell responses to AZD1222 COVID-19 vaccine. Study observations and caveats: Baseline seropositivity characterized only a handful of AZD1222 recipients. All repertoire sampling was performed exclusively after the peak T cell response. Vaccine-related CD4 TCRs covered spike, predominating at 160-218 and 743-854.

Sequencing was performed with immunoSEQ multiplex PCR; in TCRdb, only in-frame clones are kept and a portion is missing. The data contain tens of thousands of clones, 75% to 90% of them seen just once; the ten biggest clones take up approximately 3.6%. Pooling of second doses given at about 4 or about 12 weeks was done. A word on this clone: Its antigen is unidentified.

There are 16 residues in the CDR3. V was clipped by 5 bases and J by 9 bases, with 20 bases between them. The germline CDR1 and CDR2 sequences are LNHDA and SQIVND (reference sequence). V usage is TRBV19 and J usage is TRBJ2-6; D may correspond to TRBD1 or TRBD2 (6 bases each). The clonotype comes from an adult who received the AZD1222 COVID-19 vaccine. The sample was peripheral blood, taken 28 days after the second AZD1222 dose. The CDR3 sequence: CASSPRAGTPLNVLTF. CDR3 nucleotide sequence: TGTGCCAGTAGTCCAAGGGCGGGGACACCCCTCAACGTCCTGACTTTC.